One T cell receptor beta chain is described in this entry. TCRdb independently ran MiXCR on the RT-PCR reads; one entry per CDR3 protein. This sample carries about 5,800 distinct CDR3 sequences, just over 65% of them seen once, and the ten largest clones take around 4%. This entry belongs to a study of yellow fever vaccine responses in identical twins. The germline gives CDR1 SEHNR, CDR2 FQNEAQ (reference sequence). The CDR3 loop spans 15 amino acids. Trimming left V 5 bases short and J 0 bases short, with 12 bases between. This chain connects TRBV7-9 to TRBJ2-3; D may be TRBD1 or TRBD2 (5 bases each). This TCR was sampled from a woman aged 18-29 years who received the yellow fever vaccine. Material: T cells from blood (PBMCs), unsorted or a sorted subset (not recorded which), obtained before or after yellow fever vaccination (not recorded which). Here the CDR3 reads CASSPRGGSTDTQYF. In DNA, the CDR3 is TGTGCCAGCAGCCCCCGTGGGGGAAGCACAGATACGCAGTATTTT.